These T cell receptor beta chains were read from a single sample in a study of blood T cells in healthy people across ages. TCRdb reanalysed the 5' RACE reads using MiXCR and keeps one entry per CDR3 protein. The sample comprises 1.5 million to 2 million distinct CDR3 sequences, more than 35% of which are singletons, and roughly 23% rests with the top ten. Sequencing was done on a sample of blood. The receptors originated from a human donor in good health. Each CDR3 is given with its conserved first and last residue. The D gene is left open where the match is weak. Size is omitted from some rows. Given values are once, few, many or a class for expanded clones.

DNA: TGTGCCAGCAGTTTAGCGCATGGATACTACGAGCAGTACTTC; CDR3: CASSLAHGYYEQYF; V: TRBV12-3/TRBV12-4; size: .; length: 14; D: .; J: TRBJ2-7
DNA: TGTGCCAGCAGTTTACCGGGGAGCTCTGGGGCCAACGTCCTGACTTTC; CDR3: CASSLPGSSGANVLTF; V: TRBV28; size: .; length: 16; D: .; J: TRBJ2-6
DNA: TGTGCCAGCAGCACTATTACGGGGGGGGACGAAAAACTGTTTTTT; CDR3: CASSTITGGDEKLFF; V: TRBV4-2; size: .; length: 15; D: .; J: TRBJ1-4
DNA: TGCAGTGGGGGCCTAGCCAGTGACAATGAGCAGTACTTC; CDR3: CSGGLASDNEQYF; V: TRBV20-1; size: .; length: 13; D: .; J: TRBJ2-7
DNA: TGTGCCAGCAGCCCGACAGCCTACAATCAGCCCCAGCATTTT; CDR3: CASSPTAYNQPQHF; V: TRBV5-5; size: .; length: 14; D: .; J: TRBJ1-5
DNA: TGCGCCAGCAGCCAAGATACCCGCTCTGGAAACACCATATATTTT; CDR3: CASSQDTRSGNTIYF; V: TRBV4-3; size: .; length: 15; D: .; J: TRBJ1-3
DNA: TGCGCCAGCAGCCAAGTGACTAGCGGGGTCACAGATACGCAGTATTTT; CDR3: CASSQVTSGVTDTQYF; V: TRBV4-1; size: few; length: 16; D: TRBD2; J: TRBJ2-3
DNA: TGTGCCATCAGTGAAGTTGGGGTTCGGGGCTACACCTTC; CDR3: CAISEVGVRGYTF; V: TRBV10-3; size: few; length: 13; D: .; J: TRBJ1-2
DNA: TGTGCCAGCTCACTGCGGGAAGGGGACACTGAAGCTTTCTTT; CDR3: CASSLREGDTEAFF; V: TRBV18; size: .; length: 14; D: .; J: TRBJ1-1
DNA: TGCGCCAGCATGATGGGGACTATGGACAATGAGCAGTTCTTC; CDR3: CASMMGTMDNEQFF; V: TRBV5-1; size: .; length: 14; D: TRBD2; J: TRBJ2-1
DNA: TGTGCCAGCATCCCCTCCCCCCGACAGGGGAACACTGAAGCTTTCTTT; CDR3: CASIPSPRQGNTEAFF; V: TRBV6-5; size: .; length: 16; D: TRBD1; J: TRBJ1-1
DNA: TGCGCCAGCAGCCAAGTAGGTCGGGGGGCTCCCACAGATACGCAGTATTTT; CDR3: CASSQVGRGAPTDTQYF; V: TRBV4-1; size: .; length: 17; D: .; J: TRBJ2-3
DNA: TGCAGTGCTAGTGAGGGGACTAGCGGGGCCAATGAGCAGTTCTTC; CDR3: CSASEGTSGANEQFF; V: TRBV20-1; size: .; length: 15; D: TRBD2; J: TRBJ2-1
DNA: TGCAGTGCTAGAAAGGAGGGGGCAAACACTGAAGCTTTCTTT; CDR3: CSARKEGANTEAFF; V: TRBV20-1; size: .; length: 14; D: TRBD1; J: TRBJ1-1
DNA: TGTGCCAGCAGCGGGTCCGGGACAAACTACAATGAGCAGTTCTTC; CDR3: CASSGSGTNYNEQFF; V: TRBV11-2; size: .; length: 15; D: .; J: TRBJ2-1
DNA: TGTGCCAGCAGTTACTCTCAGGGAGGGTGGACTGAAGCTTTCTTT; CDR3: CASSYSQGGWTEAFF; V: TRBV6-6; size: .; length: 15; D: .; J: TRBJ1-1
DNA: TGTGCCAGCAGCTCAACGGGGGGCGACCCCTATGGCTACACCTTC; CDR3: CASSSTGGDPYGYTF; V: TRBV6-5; size: .; length: 15; D: .; J: TRBJ1-2
DNA: TGTGCCAGCAGCCAAGATATGGGAGAGGGCAATCAGCCCCAGCATTTT; CDR3: CASSQDMGEGNQPQHF; V: TRBV4-2; size: .; length: 16; D: .; J: TRBJ1-5
DNA: TGCGCCAGCAGCGTAGAAGGAACCGGGACAGAGATCTCCTACGAGCAGTACTTC; CDR3: CASSVEGTGTEISYEQYF; V: TRBV4-3; size: .; length: 18; D: TRBD1; J: TRBJ2-7
DNA: TGTGCTAGTGGTTTGAACATCCGTAGCGGGGGGGCGGAGACCCAGTACTTC; CDR3: CASGLNIRSGGAETQYF; V: TRBV12-5; size: .; length: 17; D: TRBD2; J: TRBJ2-5
DNA: TGTGCCAGCAGGACCGGGGGGGGCCTAAACTATGGCTACACCTTC; CDR3: CASRTGGGLNYGYTF; V: TRBV6-1; size: .; length: 15; D: .; J: TRBJ1-2
DNA: TGTGCCAGCTCAAGACAGGGACTAAGCGCTGAAGCTTTCTTT; CDR3: CASSRQGLSAEAFF; V: TRBV18; size: .; length: 14; D: TRBD1; J: TRBJ1-1
DNA: TGTGCCAGCAGCTTACAGGGGGCGATACACACTGAAGCTTTCTTT; CDR3: CASSLQGAIHTEAFF; V: TRBV7-2; size: .; length: 15; D: TRBD1; J: TRBJ1-1
DNA: TGCAGCGTTGAAGCTGGCGGCATCGGAGTCGAGCAGTACTTC; CDR3: CSVEAGGIGVEQYF; V: TRBV29-1; size: .; length: 14; D: .; J: TRBJ2-7
DNA: TGCAGTGCGCGGGACTACAAGAGCTCCTACAATGAGCAGTTCTTC; CDR3: CSARDYKSSYNEQFF; V: TRBV20-1; size: .; length: 15; D: TRBD2; J: TRBJ2-1
DNA: TGTGCCAGCAGTTACTCACAAGGGCGGGGCCAAGAGACCCAGTACTTC; CDR3: CASSYSQGRGQETQYF; V: TRBV6-5; size: .; length: 16; D: .; J: TRBJ2-5
DNA: TGTGCCAGCAGCTTGATAGCGGGGGAGGGCAATGAGCAGTTCTTC; CDR3: CASSLIAGEGNEQFF; V: TRBV7-2; size: .; length: 15; D: TRBD2; J: TRBJ2-1
DNA: TGCAGCGTTCGGGACAGGGGGAGCTACACCTTC; CDR3: CSVRDRGSYTF; V: TRBV29-1; size: .; length: 11; D: TRBD1; J: TRBJ1-2
DNA: TGTGCCAGCACGGACAGGGGGCGCCGAAATGAGCAGTTCTTC; CDR3: CASTDRGRRNEQFF; V: TRBV6-2/TRBV6-3; size: few; length: 14; D: TRBD1; J: TRBJ2-1
DNA: TGTGCCATCAGTGATAAAGGGGCGGGAGAGACCCAGTACTTC; CDR3: CAISDKGAGETQYF; V: TRBV10-3; size: few; length: 14; D: .; J: TRBJ2-5
DNA: TGTGCCAGCAGTTTTTCAAGCGACAGGTCCGATGGCTACACCTTC; CDR3: CASSFSSDRSDGYTF; V: TRBV28; size: .; length: 15; D: .; J: TRBJ1-2
DNA: TGTGCCATCAGTGAGGAGAGCGGGGGGGCAAATGAGCAGTTCTTC; CDR3: CAISEESGGANEQFF; V: TRBV10-3; size: .; length: 15; D: TRBD2; J: TRBJ2-1
DNA: TGCAGTGCTCCGACAGGCCCCTACAATGAGCAGTTCTTC; CDR3: CSAPTGPYNEQFF; V: TRBV20-1; size: .; length: 13; D: .; J: TRBJ2-1
DNA: TGTGCCAGCAGCTTTCGGGTCTACACGGGACAGGGCTCCTACAATGAGCAGTTCTTC; CDR3: CASSFRVYTGQGSYNEQFF; V: TRBV5-6; size: .; length: 19; D: TRBD1; J: TRBJ2-1
DNA: TGCAGTGCTATCACGGGGTACTCCTACGAGCAGTACTTC; CDR3: CSAITGYSYEQYF; V: TRBV20-1; size: few; length: 13; D: .; J: TRBJ2-7
DNA: TGTGCCAGCAGTCATGACAGGGTTGCCACTGAAGCTTTCTTT; CDR3: CASSHDRVATEAFF; V: TRBV27; size: .; length: 14; D: TRBD1; J: TRBJ1-1
DNA: TGTACCAGCAGCAGCGGACTAGCGGGGGGGCGGACGCAGTATTTT; CDR3: CTSSSGLAGGRTQYF; V: TRBV7-6; size: once; length: 15; D: TRBD2; J: TRBJ2-3
DNA: TGTGCCAGCAGCTATAGCGGGGGTAACACCGGGGAGCTGTTTTTT; CDR3: CASSYSGGNTGELFF; V: TRBV11-2; size: .; length: 15; D: TRBD2; J: TRBJ2-2
DNA: TGCGCCAGCAGCCAATTCCCAGGGGTGAATTCACCCCTCCACTTT; CDR3: CASSQFPGVNSPLHF; V: TRBV4-1; size: .; length: 15; D: .; J: TRBJ1-6
DNA: TGTGCCAGCAGTGAAGCAGAGGGGTATTACAATGAGCAGTTCTTC; CDR3: CASSEAEGYYNEQFF; V: TRBV2; size: .; length: 15; D: .; J: TRBJ2-1
DNA: TGTGCCACCAGTGATTTGTGGACAGAGCAGTTCTTC; CDR3: CATSDLWTEQFF; V: TRBV24-1; size: few; length: 12; D: .; J: TRBJ2-1
DNA: TGTGCCAGCAGCGCCCGGGACGCCCATGTTTTGGAGCAGTACTTC; CDR3: CASSARDAHVLEQYF; V: TRBV7-2; size: .; length: 15; D: .; J: TRBJ2-7
DNA: TGCAGCGTTGTACCCCCCGTGGGGCAAGAGACCCAGTACTTC; CDR3: CSVVPPVGQETQYF; V: TRBV29-1; size: once; length: 14; D: .; J: TRBJ2-5
DNA: TGTGCCAGCAGCTTAGTTAGGGCAGATACGCAGTATTTT; CDR3: CASSLVRADTQYF; V: TRBV11-2; size: many; length: 13; D: .; J: TRBJ2-3
DNA: TGTGCCAGCAGTTTAGGTATTGTGGGAGGCTACACCTTC; CDR3: CASSLGIVGGYTF; V: TRBV12-3/TRBV12-4; size: few; length: 13; D: .; J: TRBJ1-2
DNA: TGTGCCAGCAGCTTGGGGCGGACAGGGGGGGATAGCAATCAGCCCCAGCATTTT; CDR3: CASSLGRTGGDSNQPQHF; V: TRBV7-9; size: .; length: 18; D: TRBD1; J: TRBJ1-5
DNA: TGCAGAGCTAGAGCAATGAATGAGCAGTTCTTC; CDR3: CRARAMNEQFF; V: TRBV20-1; size: .; length: 11; D: .; J: TRBJ2-1
DNA: TGTGCCAGTACCCAGCGGGACGACGAGGAGACCCAGTACTTC; CDR3: CASTQRDDEETQYF; V: TRBV19; size: few; length: 14; D: TRBD2; J: TRBJ2-5
DNA: TGTGCCAGCAGTTTATGGGGTAGCGGGGGCCTGGGGGCTTACAATGAGCAGTTCTTC; CDR3: CASSLWGSGGLGAYNEQFF; V: TRBV28; size: .; length: 19; D: TRBD2; J: TRBJ2-1
DNA: TGTGCCAGCAGTTTAACTTGGGGGCATGAAAAACTGTATTTT; CDR3: CASSLTWGHEKLYF; V: TRBV12-3/TRBV12-4; size: .; length: 14; D: .; J: TRBJ2-3
DNA: TGTGCCAGCAGTTATCAGGGACAGTGGGACGAGCAGTACTTC; CDR3: CASSYQGQWDEQYF; V: TRBV6-5; size: few; length: 14; D: TRBD1; J: TRBJ2-7
DNA: TGCAGCGTTGAAGGGGACTCCAGAGGCAATGAGCAGTTCTTC; CDR3: CSVEGDSRGNEQFF; V: TRBV29-1; size: few; length: 14; D: .; J: TRBJ2-1
DNA: TGCGCCAGCAGCCAACTTTACAGGGAGGCTGAAAAACTGTTTTTT; CDR3: CASSQLYREAEKLFF; V: TRBV4-1; size: .; length: 15; D: .; J: TRBJ1-4
DNA: TGCAGCGTTCGAGCTCCAGGACAGGGGACTTCCTACGAGCAGTACTTC; CDR3: CSVRAPGQGTSYEQYF; V: TRBV29-1; size: .; length: 16; D: TRBD1; J: TRBJ2-7
DNA: TGTGCCAGCAGTTTAGTGGGTCATTCAACTAATGAAAAACTGTTTTTT; CDR3: CASSLVGHSTNEKLFF; V: TRBV28; size: few; length: 16; D: .; J: TRBJ1-4